In this sample, the clone carrying this T cell receptor beta chain turned up once. The entry originates in a study of blood T cell repertoires in COVID-19. Study as a whole: The origin of the acute and convalescent COVID-19 samples was the United States, Italy and Spain. The cDNA or gDNA used as material had been derived from T cells, B-cell-depleted T cells, or PBMCs.

Only in-frame clones appear in the TCRdb table, and some are missing; sequencing was by immunoSEQ multiplex PCR. The profile shows about 93,000 clones, roughly 79% of them singletons. The germline gives CDR1 SGHNT, CDR2 YYREEE (reference sequence). The CDR3 loop spans 16 amino acids. V gave up 1 base and J gave up 2 bases; unmatched junction bases: 6. Sequencing input: peripheral blood. The rearrangement links TRBV5-4 to TRBJ2-3; 8 bases line up with TRBD2. The origin of this receptor is a human donor in a cohort sampled during active COVID-19. The CDR3 DNA is TGTGCCAGCAGCTTGAAGGTTAGCGGGATCACAGATACGCAGTATTTT. Protein product: CASSLKVSGITDTQYF.